This entry concerns a single T cell receptor (beta chain). Antigen unknown. This record belongs to a study of cytomegalovirus exposure and HLA in healthy donors. Study summary: Out of about 170 million T cells, an earlier analysis found over 100 million unique TCR beta sequences in total. Findings and caveats of the study: TCR beta V segments were, for the most part, productive about 87% or about 30% of the time in an earlier analysis. The authors later linked a missense DCLRE1C variant to TCR beta V- and J-gene trimming. Associated with cytomegalovirus, according to the listing, were 150 to 200 TCR beta chains.

The CDR3 is 13 residues long. V lost 2 bases, J lost 7 bases, and 11 bases lay in between. The germline V gene encodes CDR1 MNHEY and CDR2 SVGAGI. This PCR relied on a set of 60 Vbeta primers and 13 Jbeta primers. Only in-frame clones appear in the TCRdb table, and some are missing; sequencing was by immunoSEQ multiplex PCR. The data contain 150,000 to 170,000 clones, approximately 80% of them singletons. Sequences were obtained from PBMCs. This chain joins TRBV6-5 and TRBJ1-2; D possibly corresponds to TRBD1 (6 bases). The source of this sequence is a woman aged 40 to 55 in good health and CMV-seronegative. In DNA, the CDR3 is TGTGCCAGCAGTTACCAGGGGCGCCTTGGCTACACCTTC. Its protein is CASSYQGRLGYTF.